This is a list of T cell receptor beta chains from one sample in a study of blood T cells in healthy people across ages. TCRdb redid the calling of the 5' RACE reads with MiXCR, one entry per CDR3 protein. The data contain 850,000 to 950,000 distinct CDR3 sequences, under 30% of them singletons. The sequenced sample consisted of blood. The receptors come from a woman aged 80 or over in good health. Both conserved end residues are part of each CDR3. The order of the fields is J gene, clone size, V gene, D gene, CDR3 protein, CDR3 DNA. The D gene is left open where the match is weak. Rows give clone size only sometimes, using once, few, many, or a class for an expanded clone.

TRBJ2-5	few	TRBV7-8	TRBD1	CASSPTGAGGETQYF	TGTGCCAGCAGCCCGACAGGGGCAGGGGGAGAGACCCAGTACTTC
TRBJ2-7	-	TRBV20-1	-	CSARSHRSSYNEQYF	TGCAGTGCTAGAAGTCACAGGAGCTCCTACAATGAGCAGTACTTC
TRBJ2-1	-	TRBV29-1	-	CSVRPGWANEQFF	TGCAGCGTTCGACCAGGATGGGCAAATGAGCAGTTCTTC
TRBJ1-4	-	TRBV27	-	CASRKAVTNEKLFF	TGTGCCAGCAGGAAGGCAGTGACTAATGAAAAACTGTTTTTT
TRBJ2-7	many	TRBV12-3/TRBV12-4	-	CASSLHGGYEQYF	TGTGCCAGCAGTTTACATGGGGGGTACGAGCAGTACTTC
TRBJ2-1	many	TRBV20-1	-	CSATKKKEQFF	TGCAGTGCTACTAAGAAAAAGGAGCAGTTCTTC
TRBJ2-1	many	TRBV24-1	-	CATSDLAGSSYNEQFF	TGTGCCACCAGTGATTTAGCGGGCAGCTCCTACAATGAGCAGTTCTTC
TRBJ2-1	-	TRBV3-1	-	CVSSQLYNEQFF	TGTGTCAGCAGCCAGCTATACAATGAGCAGTTCTTC
TRBJ1-5	-	TRBV20-1	-	CGARGSAGGSQPQHF	TGCGGTGCTAGAGGATCCGCTGGGGGGAGCCAGCCCCAGCATTTT
TRBJ1-3	-	TRBV7-9	-	CASSSRVSGNTTYF	TGTGCCAGCAGCTCGAGAGTCTCTGGAAACACCACATATTTT
TRBJ1-5	-	TRBV12-3/TRBV12-4	-	CASSLGGWVDQPQHF	TGTGCCAGCAGTTTAGGGGGCTGGGTCGATCAGCCCCAGCATTTT
TRBJ1-2	many	TRBV15	-	CATSTQGAQSPYGYTF	TGTGCCACCAGCACACAAGGGGCCCAGTCCCCCTATGGCTACACCTTC
TRBJ1-2	-	TRBV4-3	-	CASSQVGQGLQGYTF	TGCGCCAGCAGCCAAGTGGGGCAGGGGCTGCAGGGCTACACCTTC
TRBJ2-1	many	TRBV7-9	-	CASSPALSVNEQFF	TGTGCCAGCAGCCCCGCCCTTAGCGTAAATGAGCAGTTCTTC
TRBJ1-1	many	TRBV14	-	CASSPYSPGNTEAFF	TGTGCCAGCAGCCCCTACTCTCCAGGGAACACTGAAGCTTTCTTT
TRBJ2-5	-	TRBV10-3	-	CAISDQTGRKVETQYF	TGTGCCATCAGTGATCAGACGGGGCGGAAAGTAGAGACCCAGTACTTC
TRBJ2-3	-	TRBV29-1	TRBD1	CSGRPGGTGTQYF	TGCAGCGGACGACCAGGGGGAACGGGTACGCAGTATTTT
TRBJ1-4	-	TRBV7-2	-	CASSPGYFEKLFF	TGTGCCAGCAGCCCTGGGTACTTTGAAAAACTGTTTTTT
TRBJ2-5	many	TRBV12-3/TRBV12-4	-	CASRIGQAQETQYF	TGTGCCAGCAGGATCGGACAAGCCCAAGAGACCCAGTACTTC
TRBJ2-1	-	TRBV24-1	-	CATSDSTESKGLRNEQFF	TGTGCCACCAGTGACTCTACAGAATCTAAGGGTTTGAGGAATGAGCAGTTCTTC
TRBJ1-2	once	TRBV19	TRBD1	CASTVRETTGAAGYTF	TGTGCCAGTACCGTAAGGGAAACAACAGGGGCCGCTGGCTACACCTTC
TRBJ2-3	many	TRBV18	-	CASSPYGTDTQYF	TGTGCCAGCTCACCATACGGGACAGATACGCAGTATTTT
TRBJ1-4	-	TRBV20-1	-	CSAGGSEKLFF	TGCAGTGCTGGGGGTTCTGAAAAACTGTTTTTT
TRBJ2-2	-	TRBV9	-	CASSVGGGSGELFF	TGTGCCAGCAGCGTAGGTGGGGGGTCCGGGGAGCTGTTTTTT